This TCR beta chain was identified during a study of T cell responses to AZD1222 COVID-19 vaccine. Study conclusions and caveats: Clonal diversity was possibly underestimated; the donors were predominantly white British and more often female.

As for this clone: Its antigen is currently unknown.

CDR3 size: 18 residues. V shed 1 base, J shed 5 bases, and the junction held 11 bases outside the gene matches. From germline, CDR1 is MNHEY and CDR2 SMNVEV (reference sequence). Clones were read by immunoSEQ multiplex PCR, and TCRdb kept only the in-frame ones, dropping some. The repertoire includes some 140,000 clones, over 90% of them detected once, and roughly 0.87% sits in the top ten. Sequenced material: peripheral blood, taken on day 0 of AZD1222 vaccination. This receptor was obtained from an adult in good health. V usage is TRBV27 and J usage is TRBJ1-2; 12 bases match TRBD1. This chain's CDR3 is CASSLLGTGGQRGYGYTF. DNA of the CDR3: TGTGCCAGCAGTTTATTGGGGACAGGGGGCCAACGTGGTTATGGCTACACCTTC.